Each of the 18 T cell receptor beta chains below was sequenced from the same sample in a study of Graves' ophthalmopathy and Graves' hyperthyroidism. Investigators amplified TCR beta CDR3 regions from RNA transcripts. Second-round multiplex PCR followed a first-round RT-PCR using HTBI primers. MiXCR, run by TCRdb on the multiplex PCR reads, gives a single entry per CDR3 protein. Here the sample spans hundreds of thousands of distinct CDR3 sequences, around a fifth being singletons. Sequencing was carried out using peripheral blood. The receptors were sampled from a young woman with stable Graves' hyperthyroidism.

The sample holds many counts of this clonotype. This chain connects TRBV4-3 to TRBJ1-2, with 8 nucleotides matching TRBD1. V gave up 1 base and J gave up 6 bases; unmatched junction bases: 13. Germline CDR1 and CDR2: LGHNA and YSLEER. This CDR3 has 17 residues. The CDR3 region is CASSQGPGQGRRNGYTF. The CDR3 coding sequence is TGCGCCAGCAGCCAAGGTCCCGGACAGGGCCGACGGAATGGCTACACCTTC.

This clonotype was recorded many times. This rearrangement joins TRBV30 to TRBJ2-7; no clear D gene. The germline CDR1 and CDR2 sequences are GTSNPN and SVGIG (reference sequence). Between the trimmed V and J ends, which lost 0 bases and 7 bases, there was a span of 13 bases. The CDR3 runs to 13 residues. The CDR3 DNA sequence: TGTGCCTGGAGTGTACACGAGCTTCGGGAGCAGTACTTC. Translated, it gives CAWSVHELREQYF.

The gene calls are TRBV7-8 and TRBJ2-7; TRBD2 aligns across 11 bases. The CDR3 consists of 15 residues. J lost 6 bases, V lost 5 bases, and 9 bases had no gene match. Germline values: CDR1 SGHVS, CDR2 FQNEAQ. This chain's CDR3 is CASSLRTSGLGEQYF. CDR3 in DNA: TGTGCCAGCAGCCTCCGGACTAGCGGGTTGGGCGAGCAGTACTTC. Full variable domain (remainder filled in from reference TRBV7-8 and TRBJ2-7): GAGVSQSPRYKVAKRGQDVALRCDPISGHVSLFWYQQALGQGPEFLTYFQNEAQLDKSGLPSDRFFAERPEGSVSTLKIQRTQQEDSAVYLCASSLRTSGLGEQYFGPGTRLTVT.

This clonotype was seen a handful of times. A much bigger clone sits one base away, suggesting this may be a read error. This chain links TRBV6-5 with TRBJ2-5, with D perhaps matching TRBD1 (5 bases). Germline assignment: CDR1 MNHEY and CDR2 SVGAGI. This CDR3 comprises 14 residues. This CDR3 reads CASSYSMGPETKYF. The CDR3 DNA reads TGTGCCAGCAGTTACTCGATGGGGCCAGAGACCAAGTACTTC.

This clonotype was counted many times. The chain recombines TRBV14 with TRBJ2-7, with 8 bases that match TRBD2. V was clipped by 4 bases and J by 5 bases; unmatched bases: 7. This CDR3 contains 14 residues. Germline V gene data show CDR1 as SGHDN and CDR2 as FVKESK. The CDR3 region is CASSPRLAFNEQYF. The CDR3 coding sequence is TGTGCCAGCAGCCCGAGACTAGCGTTTAACGAGCAGTACTTC. Drawing the rest from reference TRBV14 and TRBJ2-7, the complete variable domain is EAGVTQFPSHSVIEKGQTVTLRCDPISGHDNLYWYRRVMGKEIKFLLHFVKESKQDESGMPNNRFLAERTGGTYSTLKVQPAELEDSGVYFCASSPRLAFNEQYFGPGTRLTVT.

This clonotype was recorded at least ten times. The chain combines TRBV7-2 with TRBJ2-5; perhaps TRBD2 as D (5 bases). The V gene's germline CDR1 is SGHTA and CDR2 FQGNSA. V was cut by 1 base and J by 0 bases, with 9 bases left in between. The CDR3 totals 15 residues. The DNA of the CDR3 is TGTGCCAGCAGCTTAGTTTCGGGGTACCAAGAGACCCAGTACTTC. This translates into CASSLVSGYQETQYF.

This clonotype was counted ten times or more. This chain links TRBV7-8 with TRBJ1-2, with unresolved D. The germline V and J ends were trimmed by 5 bases and 2 bases, with 18 bases remaining between them. The CDR3 sequence is 16 residues long. From germline, CDR1 is SGHVS and CDR2 FQNEAQ. For the CDR3, the DNA is TGTGCCAGCAGCCCCAGGCGGGGTGTCAGAAACTATGGCTACACCTTC. Translated: CASSPRRGVRNYGYTF.

This clonotype was seen many times. The V gene is TRBV6-5, the J gene TRBJ2-7, with D maybe TRBD1 (7 bases). Germline CDR1 reads MNHEY; CDR2 reads SVGAGI. This CDR3 is 20 amino acids long. The ends were cut back, 5 bases at V and 1 base at J, with 30 bases in the middle. The CDR3 DNA sequence: TGTGCCAGCAGTACTCCCCGGGACAGAGGTCTGGGGGACTTTTCCTACGAGCAGTACTTC. Amino acids: CASSTPRDRGLGDFSYEQYF.

This clonotype turned up a few times. This sequence joins TRBV29-1 and TRBJ2-5, with D unresolved. CDR3 size: 13 residues. Germline lookup yields CDR1 SQVTM and CDR2 ANQGSEA. V lost 2 bases to trimming and J lost 5 bases, with 12 bases between them. The CDR3 sequence is CSVENVIRETQYF. CDR3 nucleotides: TGCAGCGTTGAAAACGTCATTCGGGAGACCCAGTACTTC. The variable domain in full, completed from reference TRBV29-1 and TRBJ2-5, reads SAVISQKPSRDICQRGTSLTIQCQVDSQVTMMFWYRQQPGQSLTLIATANQGSEATYESGFVIDKFPISRPNLTFSTLTVSNMSPEDSSIYLCSVENVIRETQYFGPGTRLLVL.

The sample holds a few counts of this clonotype. The chain uses TRBV6-2 or TRBV6-3 and TRBJ2-2, with TRBD2 matching over 10 bases. J was trimmed by 0 bases and V by 7 bases; bases with no gene match: 14. The CDR3 is 19 residues long. Germline V CDR1 and CDR2: MNHEY, SVGEGT. CDR3 DNA sequence: TGTGCCAGCACCTTTCTAGCGGGAGAGCACCCCGCGAACACCGGGGAGCTGTTTTTT. Its protein is CASTFLAGEHPANTGELFF.

This clonotype was observed many times. The chain couples TRBV29-1 to TRBJ2-5; 7 nucleotides match TRBD1. The junction had 5 bases not matched to a gene; V was cut back by 3 bases and J by 4 bases. This CDR3 is 13 amino acids long. CDR1 SQVTM and CDR2 ANQGSEA come from the germline V gene. CDR3 DNA: TGCAGCGTTGATAGGGGGCAGGGAGAGACCCAGTACTTC. This translates into CSVDRGQGETQYF.

This clonotype was detected ten times or more. The chain recombines TRBV28 with TRBJ2-7; TRBD2 matches at 8 bases. V shed 6 bases and J 3 bases; nucleotides not matched to a gene: 10. The CDR3 extends over 15 amino acids. Per the germline V gene, CDR1 is MDHEN and CDR2 is SYDVKM. The CDR3 bases are TGTGCCAGCAGCCCTAGCGGGTCCCCCGTCTACGAGCAGTACTTC. Its translation: CASSPSGSPVYEQYF.

This clonotype was picked up many times. The chain joins TRBV20-1 to TRBJ2-5; either TRBD1 or TRBD2 may fit D (6 bases each). Germline V gene sequence: CDR1 DFQATT, CDR2 SNEGSKA (reference sequence). The V end lost 5 bases, the J end lost 3 bases, and 19 bases lay between the germline ends. There are 15 residues in the CDR3. This chain's CDR3 is CSAQVQGTGKETQYF. CDR3 DNA: TGCAGTGCTCAAGTGCAGGGGACTGGAAAAGAGACCCAGTACTTC.

This clonotype was observed many times. This sequence joins TRBV28 and TRBJ2-7, with D unclear. The CDR3 totals 15 residues. Trimming removed 5 bases at V and 0 bases at J, with 14 bases between. CDR1 and CDR2 (germline): MDHEN, SYDVKM. In DNA form, the CDR3 reads TGTGCCAGCAGTAGACGTCCAGGAAACTCCTACGAGCAGTACTTC. This encodes CASSRRPGNSYEQYF.

This clonotype was detected ten times or more. This sequence joins TRBV27 and TRBJ1-1; tentative D call: TRBD1 (5 bases). This CDR3 has 12 residues. In germline, CDR1 is MNHEY, CDR2 SMNVEV (reference sequence). V lost 6 bases and J 5 bases, leaving 10 bases between the germline ends. The CDR3 protein is CASSRGETEAFF. The CDR3 DNA sequence: TGTGCCAGCAGCCGAGGGGAGACTGAAGCTTTCTTT.

In its sample, this clonotype was seen a few times. V is TRBV28 and J is TRBJ1-1, with D unresolved. V was shortened by 4 bases and J by 11 bases, with 20 bases between the two germline ends. This CDR3 has 14 residues. The germline V gene encodes CDR1 MDHEN and CDR2 SYDVKM. For the CDR3, the DNA is TGTGCCAGCAGTTACCTCCAGATGGCCAGATCCGCTTTCTTT. Translating it yields CASSYLQMARSAFF. The complete variable domain, with remaining parts taken from reference TRBV28 and TRBJ1-1, reads DVKVTQSSRYLVKRTGEKVFLECVQDMDHENMFWYRQDPGLGLRLIYFSYDVKMKEKGDIPEGYSVSREKKERFSLILESASTNQTSMYLCASSYLQMARSAFFGQGTRLTVV.

The gene calls are TRBV19 and TRBJ2-2; 9 nucleotides align to TRBD1. The length of the CDR3 is 19 residues. Germline trimming cut 6 bases from V and 2 bases from J; bases unmatched to any gene: 16. Looked up from germline, CDR1 is LNHDA and CDR2 is SQIVND (reference sequence). This CDR3 is CASRSRDRAASLNTGELFF. The CDR3, as DNA: TGTGCCAGTAGATCCCGGGACAGGGCGGCTTCTCTTAACACCGGGGAGCTGTTTTTT.

The V and J genes are TRBV5-4 and TRBJ2-7; TRBD2 matches 8 bases. The germline V gene has CDR1 SGHNT and CDR2 YYREEE (reference sequence). V trimming: 3 bases; J trimming: 1 base; junction bases outside the gene matches: 15. The CDR3 is 18 amino acids. As DNA, the CDR3 is TGTGCCAGCAGCTCCGGGGTCGGTAGCGGGAAGCTGTCCTACGAGCAGTACTTC. Its translation is CASSSGVGSGKLSYEQYF.